This TCR beta chain stems from a study of blood T cell repertoires in COVID-19. Looking at the study overall: PBMCs, B-cell-depleted T cells, or T cells were the source of the cDNA or gDNA that made up the material.

In the original analysis: Nucleated cell number was recorded as an estimate derived from reference gene primer amplification. Data came from immunoSEQ multiplex PCR; TCRdb stores just in-frame clones and leaves some out. Clone size and the V and J calls come from that table; the DNA yielded D and trimming. The sample carries 250,000 or so clones, roughly 80% recorded once. Trimming removed 1 base at V and 6 bases at J, with 16 bases between. The CDR3 is made up of 15 amino acids. Germline V CDR1 and CDR2: SGHNT, YYREEE (reference sequence). Sample: PBMCs or T cells enriched from blood (not recorded which). This receptor was identified in a man aged 45-65 years who had recovered from COVID-19. V is TRBV5-4 and J is TRBJ1-1; the D gene is possibly TRBD1 (6 bases). The CDR3 spells CASSLSGTLYAEAFF. The CDR3 DNA reads TGTGCCAGCAGCTTGTCAGGGACACTCTACGCTGAAGCTTTCTTT.